This T cell receptor beta chain was documented in a study of tumor and adjacent non-tumor tissue in lung cancer. TCRbeta libraries were built with three rounds of nested PCR, modified from ARM-PCR. TCRdb re-called the multiplex PCR reads through MiXCR, storing one row per CDR3 protein. The sample contains some 84,000 distinct CDR3 sequences, roughly 62% of which appear only once. The germline CDR1 and CDR2 sequences are MNHEY and SVGAGI. The CDR3 has 16 amino acids. RNA was extracted from bulk tissue without any cell sorting. Sample: lung tumor tissue. This chain joins TRBV6-5 and TRBJ2-7; TRBD2 matches at 9 bases. This TCR was recovered from a man in his 70s with non-small cell lung cancer. As DNA, the CDR3 is TGTGTCAGGGCTCACCCGGGGGTTAGCGGGAGACACGAGCAGTACTTC. This gives the protein CVRAHPGVSGRHEQYF.